This T cell receptor (beta chain) comes out of a study of early T cells in non-severe SARS-CoV-2 infection. Study in general: The authors sequenced bulk RNA from unsorted whole blood, leaving chains unpaired. Broader study findings: Private and CD4 specificities were missed by VDJdb matching, skewed to anti-spike CD8.

In this sample, this clonotype turned up many times. Antigen: not known. TCRdb analysed the 5' RACE reads with MiXCR anew, one entry per CDR3 protein. The sample contains more than 20,000 distinct CDR3 sequences, around 5.8% of which appear only once. Sample: whole blood. This receptor was obtained from an adult who was a healthcare worker with PCR-confirmed SARS-CoV-2 infection or an uninfected control (not recorded which).

The CDR3 DNA reads as TGTGCCACCAGCAGCGGGTGGGGACAGGGGGCCACAGATACGCAGTATTTT. Protein: CATSSGWGQGATDTQYF. The J gene is TRBJ2-3, the V gene TRBV15; 12 nucleotides match TRBD1. CDR1 and CDR2 from the germline V gene are LNHNV and YYDKDF (reference sequence). This CDR3 has 17 residues. After removal of 3 bases from V and 2 bases from J, the junction contained 6 bases not matched to a gene.